The clone carrying this T cell receptor beta chain was counted a few times. Its cognate antigen is unknown. The TCRbeta library incorporated unique molecular identifiers. TCRdb independently ran MiXCR on the PCR reads; one entry per CDR3 protein. The sample records a few hundred thousand distinct CDR3 sequences, about 6.6% being singletons. Deletions cut 0 bases from V and 6 bases from J, with 17 bases between. The germline CDR1 and CDR2 sequences are SGHVS and FQNEAQ. The CDR3 runs to 17 residues. The sample originates from a study of T-cell reconstitution after alpha-beta-depleted transplantation in children. Overall study results and limits: At one year after transplant, newly produced T cells mostly accounted for T-cell counts and diversity. Several hundred expanded graft clones reportedly gave rise to the alpha-beta T cells present about two months after transplant. Elevated TCRbeta diversity at day 60 was traced, in some patients, to surviving recipient T cells and thymic progenitors.

This specimen consisted of PBMCs, obtained before TCRalphabeta/CD19-depleted stem cell transplant. This sequence originates from a boy younger than 10 with acute lymphoblastic leukemia, due to receive a stem cell transplant. The J gene is TRBJ2-2, the V gene TRBV7-8; D might be TRBD1 or TRBD2, each matching 5 bases. The CDR3 loop reads CASSLAPLNWDAGELFF. The CDR3 DNA is TGTGCCAGCAGCTTAGCGCCGTTGAATTGGGACGCCGGGGAGCTGTTTTTT.